These 21 T cell receptor beta chains share one sample of origin, sequenced in a study of blood T cell repertoires in COVID-19. Some clones are missing from TCRdb's copy, which holds only in-frame ones; the method was immunoSEQ multiplex PCR. There are about 48,000 clones in the sample; about four fifths occur only once, and 7.3% lies in the top ten. Input material: peripheral blood. The receptors here all came from a man aged 35 to 55 with acute or convalescent COVID-19.

J is TRBJ2-1 and V is TRBV7-2, with a tentative D call TRBD1 (6 bases). Per germline, CDR1 SGHTA and CDR2 FQGNSA. The CDR3 has 13 amino acids. The ends were cut back, 5 bases at V and 6 bases at J, with 11 bases in the middle. In nucleotides, the CDR3 is TGTGCCAGCAGCGCAACGGACAGCAATGAGCAGTTCTTC. Amino acid sequence: CASSATDSNEQFF.

CDR3 region: CATGLAGGEQFF. The CDR3 DNA follows: TGTGCCACCGGACTAGCGGGGGGTGAGCAGTTCTTC. The chain combines TRBV10-3 with TRBJ2-1, with TRBD2 identical over 14 bases. The length of the CDR3 is 12 residues. CDR1 and CDR2 (germline): ENHRY, SYGVKD. With V trimmed by 10 bases and J by 9 bases, 2 bases remained unmatched.

The chain combines TRBV2 with TRBJ2-5, with a possible D match to TRBD2 (6 bases). The CDR3 length is 14 residues. Germline values: CDR1 SNHLY, CDR2 FYNNEI. Trimming left V 6 bases short and J 5 bases short, with 16 bases between. In nucleotides, the CDR3 is TGTGCCAGCAGCCCAGAGGCGGGGCGGGAGACCCAGTACTTC. Translating it yields CASSPEAGRETQYF.

V usage is TRBV12-5 and J usage is TRBJ2-7; 7 bases are a match to TRBD2. Germline values: CDR1 LGHNT, CDR2 FRNRAP. The length of the CDR3 is 17 residues. The trim removed 2 bases at V and 2 bases at J, leaving 12 bases unmatched. The CDR3 DNA is TGTGCTAGTGGTTTGCCCGATCCGCGGGGGAGGACCTACGAGCAGTACTTC. Protein sequence: CASGLPDPRGRTYEQYF.

This clone ranks as medium-sized (0.01 to 0.1%). V is TRBV6-6 and J is TRBJ1-1; unclear D gene. This CDR3 region has 14 residues. The ends were cut back, 0 bases at V and 5 bases at J, with 10 bases in the middle. CDR1 and CDR2 (germline): MNHNY, SVGAGI (reference sequence). The CDR3 coding sequence is TGTGCCAGCAGTTACTCCGGGGAAGGGACTGAAGCTTTCTTT. Protein sequence: CASSYSGEGTEAFF.

CDR3 bases: TGTGCCTGGGGCCGAGGAGGGGACACTGAAGCTTTCTTT. Amino acids: CAWGRGGDTEAFF. V and J are TRBV30 and TRBJ1-1, with D perhaps TRBD1 (5 bases). Trimming removed 5 bases from V and 3 bases from J, with 13 bases in between. CDR3 length: 13 residues. Germline-derived CDR1 and CDR2 are GTSNPN and SVGIG (reference sequence). Full variable domain (remainder filled in from reference TRBV30 and TRBJ1-1): SQTIHQWPATLVQPVGSPLSLECTVEGTSNPNLYWYRQAAGRGLQLLFYSVGIGQISSEVPQNLSASRPQDRQFILSSKKLLLSDSGFYLCAWGRGGDTEAFFGQGTRLTVV.

This clone was counted only a few times. The chain joins TRBV7-9 to TRBJ2-1, with 7 bases that match TRBD2. V was pared by 2 bases and J by 12 bases, with 4 bases of the junction left unmatched. The CDR3 consists of 12 residues. Germline V gives CDR1 SEHNR, CDR2 FQNEAQ (reference sequence). The CDR3 protein is CASSLSGGRQFF. The CDR3 coding sequence is TGTGCCAGCAGCTTATCGGGAGGAAGGCAGTTCTTC. Combining the CDR3 with reference TRBV7-9 and TRBJ2-1 gives the whole variable domain DTGVSQNPRHKITKRGQNVTFRCDPISEHNRLYWYRQTLGQGPEFLTYFQNEAQLEKSRLLSDRFSAERPKGSFSTLEIQRTEQGDSAMYLCASSLSGGRQFFGPGTRLTVL.

The chain has TRBV28 and TRBJ2-2, with a possible D match to TRBD2 (6 bases). V was clipped by 8 bases and J by 2 bases, with 9 bases between them. The CDR3 consists of 13 residues. Germline V CDR1 and CDR2: MDHEN, SYDVKM. CDR3: CASLGLNTGELFF. The DNA of the CDR3 is TGTGCCAGCTTGGGACTCAACACCGGGGAGCTGTTTTTT.

V and J are TRBV19 and TRBJ1-3; possibly TRBD1 for D (6 bases). Germline V gene lookup returns CDR1 LNHDA and CDR2 SQIVND (reference sequence). The V end was cut by 5 bases, the J end by 0 bases, with 17 bases between. CDR3 length: 17 residues. CDR3 loop: CASSLTTGYLSGNTIYF. The CDR3 nucleotides are TGTGCCAGTAGTCTGACGACAGGCTATCTCTCTGGAAACACCATATATTTT.

This rearrangement joins TRBV7-2 to TRBJ2-1; D unresolved. V shed 1 base and J shed 6 bases, with 4 bases lying between them. The CDR3 extends over 12 amino acids. Per the germline V gene, CDR1 is SGHTA and CDR2 is FQGNSA. CDR3 sequence reads: CASSLVRNEQFF. CDR3 coding DNA: TGTGCCAGCAGCTTAGTCCGCAATGAGCAGTTCTTC.

The V and J genes are TRBV5-6 and TRBJ1-1; a weak D match, TRBD1 (6 bases). The CDR3 spans 14 residues. Looked up from germline, CDR1 is SGHDT and CDR2 is YYEEEE. V was shortened by 0 bases and J by 5 bases, with 11 bases between the two germline ends. CDR3 region: CASSLEGGRTEAFF. As DNA, the CDR3 is TGTGCCAGCAGCTTGGAAGGGGGACGGACTGAAGCTTTCTTT.

The rearrangement joins TRBV5-1 to TRBJ1-1, with D perhaps TRBD1 (5 bases). The CDR3 consists of 17 residues. CDR1 is SGHRS, CDR2 YFSETQ, per germline. V was shortened by 4 bases and J by 1 base, with 20 bases between the two germline ends. The CDR3 DNA reads TGCGCCAGCAGCCTCGGGGGGACTACCCTCCCGAACACTGAAGCTTTCTTT. Protein product: CASSLGGTTLPNTEAFF.

J is TRBJ1-1 and V is TRBV5-5; D perhaps matches TRBD1 (6 bases). V was trimmed by 4 bases and J by 3 bases, leaving 10 bases between them. Germline V CDR1 and CDR2: SGHKS, YYEKEE (reference sequence). The CDR3 runs to 13 residues. CDR3 coding DNA: TGTGCCAGCAGCGGGGGCGGTTACACTGAAGCTTTCTTT. Amino acid sequence: CASSGGGYTEAFF.

This chain uses TRBV2 with TRBJ2-1; maybe TRBD1 (5 bases). The V end was cut by 5 bases, the J end by 9 bases, with 14 bases between. This CDR3 has 13 residues. Germline V CDR1 and CDR2: SNHLY, FYNNEI. The CDR3 is CASSSGRVAEQFF. CDR3 DNA: TGTGCCAGCAGTTCAGGCAGGGTTGCTGAGCAGTTCTTC.

The V and J genes are TRBV19 and TRBJ2-1; a possible D gene is TRBD1 (8 bases). Germline values: CDR1 LNHDA, CDR2 SQIVND (reference sequence). V was shortened by 3 bases and J by 3 bases, with 24 bases between the two germline ends. The CDR3 runs to 19 residues. CDR3 protein: CASSMRGQGAIAGYNEQFF. In nucleotides, the CDR3 is TGTGCCAGTAGTATGAGGGGGCAGGGGGCAATAGCGGGCTACAATGAGCAGTTCTTC.

The V call is TRBV6-2 or TRBV6-3, the J call TRBJ1-5, with D perhaps matching TRBD1 (5 bases). CDR3 length: 14 residues. V was trimmed by 7 bases and J by 9 bases, leaving 19 bases between them. CDR1 and CDR2 (germline): MNHEY, SVGEGT. CDR3 DNA sequence: TGTGCCAGCACCCCCCTCAGTAGCGGGGCGCCCCAGCATTTT. This codes for CASTPLSSGAPQHF.

The chain employs TRBV5-6 and TRBJ2-7; tentatively, D is TRBD2 (5 bases). V lost 3 bases and J lost 0, with 7 bases in between. CDR3 length: 13 amino acids. Germline V gives CDR1 SGHDT, CDR2 YYEEEE. CDR3 DNA sequence: TGTGCCAGCAGCTGGACTTCCTCCTACGAGCAGTACTTC. Encoded protein: CASSWTSSYEQYF.

This clone was picked up a small number of times. The CDR3 DNA reads TGTGCCAGCAGCTTGGCCGCGTTGCAGACCCAGTACTTC. Protein: CASSLAALQTQYF. The rearrangement links TRBV5-4 to TRBJ2-5; no reliable D call. The CDR3 has 13 amino acids. V lost 0 bases and J 6 bases, leaving 9 bases between the germline ends. Germline V gene lookup returns CDR1 SGHNT and CDR2 YYREEE (reference sequence).

The chain recombines TRBV9 with TRBJ2-2, with 13 bases that match TRBD2. J lost 7 bases, V lost 2 bases, and 11 bases had no gene match. Looked up from germline, CDR1 is SGDLS and CDR2 is YYNGEE. This CDR3 has 18 residues. Here the CDR3 reads CASSVRLAGGRGDGELFF. In nucleotides, the CDR3 is TGTGCCAGCAGCGTCCGACTAGCGGGGGGAAGAGGGGACGGGGAGCTGTTTTTT.

The V gene is TRBV6-5, the J gene TRBJ2-7; no reliable D call. V was clipped by 0 bases and J by 3 bases, with 15 bases between them. Germline CDR1 MNHEY, CDR2 SVGAGI. The length of the CDR3 is 16 residues. The CDR3 is CASSYSRPHSGYEQYF. The DNA of the CDR3 is TGTGCCAGCAGTTACTCGCGGCCACACTCGGGCTACGAGCAGTACTTC.

The chain uses TRBV20-1 and TRBJ1-2, with a possible D match to TRBD1 (5 bases). The CDR3 consists of 11 residues. CDR1 DFQATT and CDR2 SNEGSKA come from the germline V gene (reference sequence). V was shortened by 1 base and J by 8 bases, with 8 bases between the two germline ends. The CDR3 spells CSARGGIGYTF. The CDR3 DNA reads TGCAGTGCTAGAGGGGGCATCGGCTACACCTTC.